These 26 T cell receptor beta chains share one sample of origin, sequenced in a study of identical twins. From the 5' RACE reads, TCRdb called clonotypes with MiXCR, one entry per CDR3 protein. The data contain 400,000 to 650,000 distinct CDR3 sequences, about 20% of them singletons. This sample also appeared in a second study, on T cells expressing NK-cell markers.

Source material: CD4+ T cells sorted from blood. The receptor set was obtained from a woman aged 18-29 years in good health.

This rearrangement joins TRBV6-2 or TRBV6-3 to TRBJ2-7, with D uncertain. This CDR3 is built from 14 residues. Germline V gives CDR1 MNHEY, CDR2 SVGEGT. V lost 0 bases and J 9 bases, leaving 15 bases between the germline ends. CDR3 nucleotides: TGTGCCAGCAGTTACTCGGTCCCGGTCAGTGGGCAGTACTTC. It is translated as CASSYSVPVSGQYF.

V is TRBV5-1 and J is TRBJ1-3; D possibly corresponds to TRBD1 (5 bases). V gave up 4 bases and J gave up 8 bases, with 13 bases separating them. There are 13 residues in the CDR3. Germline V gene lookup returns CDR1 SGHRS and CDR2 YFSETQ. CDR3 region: CASSRGGEDTIYF. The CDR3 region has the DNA TGCGCCAGCAGCCGCGGGGGAGAGGACACCATATATTTT.

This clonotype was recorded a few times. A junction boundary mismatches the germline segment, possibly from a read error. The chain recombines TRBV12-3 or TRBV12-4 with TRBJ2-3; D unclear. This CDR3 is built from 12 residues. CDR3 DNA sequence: TGTGCCAGCAGCCCCCCCGGCCCAACCCTCGTTTTT. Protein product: CASSPPGPTLVF.

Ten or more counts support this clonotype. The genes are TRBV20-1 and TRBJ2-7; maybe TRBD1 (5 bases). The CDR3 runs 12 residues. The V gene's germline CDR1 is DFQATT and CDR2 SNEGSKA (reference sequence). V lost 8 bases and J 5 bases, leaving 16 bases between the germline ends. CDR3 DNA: TGCAGTTCGGTGGGGCTTGGCCACGAGCAGTACTTC. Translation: CSSVGLGHEQYF.

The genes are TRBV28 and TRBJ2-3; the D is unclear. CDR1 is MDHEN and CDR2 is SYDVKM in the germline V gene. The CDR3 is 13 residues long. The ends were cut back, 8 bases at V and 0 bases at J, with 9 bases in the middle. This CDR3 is CASAETSTDTQYF. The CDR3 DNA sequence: TGTGCCAGCGCGGAAACTAGCACAGATACGCAGTATTTT.

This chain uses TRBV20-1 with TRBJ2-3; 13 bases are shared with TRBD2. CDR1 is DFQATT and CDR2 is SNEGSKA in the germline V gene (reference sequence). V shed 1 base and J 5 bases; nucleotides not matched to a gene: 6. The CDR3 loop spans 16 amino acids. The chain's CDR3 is CSARGTSGGSRDTQYF. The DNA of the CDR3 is TGCAGTGCTAGAGGGACTAGCGGGGGCTCCCGAGATACGCAGTATTTT.

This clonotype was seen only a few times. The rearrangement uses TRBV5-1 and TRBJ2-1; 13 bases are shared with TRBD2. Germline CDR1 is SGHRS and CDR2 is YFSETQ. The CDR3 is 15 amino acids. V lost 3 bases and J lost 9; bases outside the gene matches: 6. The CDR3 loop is CASSSPGLAGSEQFF. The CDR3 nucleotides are TGCGCCAGCAGCTCGCCGGGACTAGCGGGAAGTGAGCAGTTCTTC.

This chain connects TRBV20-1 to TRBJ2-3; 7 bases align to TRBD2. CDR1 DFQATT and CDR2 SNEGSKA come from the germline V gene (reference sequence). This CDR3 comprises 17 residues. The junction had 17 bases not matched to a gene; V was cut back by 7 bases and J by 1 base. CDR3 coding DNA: TGCAGTGTTCAGTCGGGGGGAGGACCGGGGGGCACAGATACGCAGTATTTT. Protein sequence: CSVQSGGGPGGTDTQYF.

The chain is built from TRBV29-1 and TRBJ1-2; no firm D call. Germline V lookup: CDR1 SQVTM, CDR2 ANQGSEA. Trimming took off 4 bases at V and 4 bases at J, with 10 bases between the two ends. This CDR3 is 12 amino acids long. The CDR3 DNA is TGCAGCGTTGGGGGTCACCTCTATGGCTACACCTTC. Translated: CSVGGHLYGYTF.

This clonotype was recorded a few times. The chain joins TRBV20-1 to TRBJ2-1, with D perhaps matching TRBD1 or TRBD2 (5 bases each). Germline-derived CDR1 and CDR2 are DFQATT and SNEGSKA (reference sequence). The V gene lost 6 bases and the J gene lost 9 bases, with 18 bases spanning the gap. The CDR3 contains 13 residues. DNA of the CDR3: TGCAGTGCCCCTCTCTGGGGGAATCTTGAGCAGTTCTTC. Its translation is CSAPLWGNLEQFF.

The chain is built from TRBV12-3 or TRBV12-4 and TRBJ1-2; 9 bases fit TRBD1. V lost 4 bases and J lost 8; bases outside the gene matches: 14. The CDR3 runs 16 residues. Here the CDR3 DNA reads TGTGCCAGCAGTTCCCTTGTAGGACAGGGGTTTCAGGGCTACACCTTC. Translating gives CASSSLVGQGFQGYTF.

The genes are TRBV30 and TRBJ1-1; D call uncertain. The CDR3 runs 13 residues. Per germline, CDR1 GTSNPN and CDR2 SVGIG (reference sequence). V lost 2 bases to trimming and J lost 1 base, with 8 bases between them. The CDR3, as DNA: TGTGCCTGGAGTCCCACCGAGAACACTGAAGCTTTCTTT. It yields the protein CAWSPTENTEAFF. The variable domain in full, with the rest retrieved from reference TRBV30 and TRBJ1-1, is SQTIHQWPATLVQPVGSPLSLECTVEGTSNPNLYWYRQAAGRGLQLLFYSVGIGQISSEVPQNLSASRPQDRQFILSSKKLLLSDSGFYLCAWSPTENTEAFFGQGTRLTVV.

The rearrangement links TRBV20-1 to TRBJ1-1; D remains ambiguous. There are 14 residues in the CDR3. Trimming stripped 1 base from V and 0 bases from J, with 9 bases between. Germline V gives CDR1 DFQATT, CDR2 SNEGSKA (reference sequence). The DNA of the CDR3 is TGCAGTGCTAGAGGTTCGCTCCTGAACACTGAAGCTTTCTTT. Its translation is CSARGSLLNTEAFF.

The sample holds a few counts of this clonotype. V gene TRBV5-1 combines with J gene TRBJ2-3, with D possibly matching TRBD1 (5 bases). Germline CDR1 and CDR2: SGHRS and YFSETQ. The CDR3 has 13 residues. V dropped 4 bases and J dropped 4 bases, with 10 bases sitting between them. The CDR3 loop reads CASSMQGADTQYF. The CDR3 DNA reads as TGCGCCAGCAGCATGCAGGGTGCAGATACGCAGTATTTT.

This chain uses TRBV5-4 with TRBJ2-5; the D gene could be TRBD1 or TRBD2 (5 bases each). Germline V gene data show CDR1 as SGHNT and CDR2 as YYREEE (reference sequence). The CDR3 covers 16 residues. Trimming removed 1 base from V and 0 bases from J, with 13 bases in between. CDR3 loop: CASSLLPGANQETQYF. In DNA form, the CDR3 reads TGTGCCAGCAGCTTGCTGCCCGGGGCAAACCAAGAGACCCAGTACTTC.

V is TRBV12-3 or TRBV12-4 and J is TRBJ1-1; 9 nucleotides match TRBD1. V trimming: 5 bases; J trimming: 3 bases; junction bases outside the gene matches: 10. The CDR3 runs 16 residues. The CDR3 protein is CASSPGSGQGYTEAFF. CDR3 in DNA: TGTGCCAGCAGTCCCGGGTCGGGACAGGGATACACTGAAGCTTTCTTT.

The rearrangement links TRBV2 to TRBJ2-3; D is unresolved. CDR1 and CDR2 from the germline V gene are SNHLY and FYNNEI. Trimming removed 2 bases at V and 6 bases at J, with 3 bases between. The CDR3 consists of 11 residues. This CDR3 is CASSEYDTQYF. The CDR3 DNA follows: TGTGCCAGCAGTGAATACGATACGCAGTATTTT.

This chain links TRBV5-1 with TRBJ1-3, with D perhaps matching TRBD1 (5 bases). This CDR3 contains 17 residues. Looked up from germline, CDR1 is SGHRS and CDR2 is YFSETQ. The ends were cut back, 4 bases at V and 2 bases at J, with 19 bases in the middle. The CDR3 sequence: CASSPGRGAQAGNTIYF. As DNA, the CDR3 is TGCGCCAGCAGCCCCGGGAGAGGGGCCCAAGCTGGAAACACCATATATTTT.

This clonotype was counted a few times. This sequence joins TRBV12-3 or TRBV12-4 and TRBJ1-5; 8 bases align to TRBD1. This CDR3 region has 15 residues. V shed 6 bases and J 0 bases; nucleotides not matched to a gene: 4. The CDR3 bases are TGTGCCAGCAGCCGGACAGGGAATAGCAATCAGCCCCAGCATTTT. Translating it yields CASSRTGNSNQPQHF.

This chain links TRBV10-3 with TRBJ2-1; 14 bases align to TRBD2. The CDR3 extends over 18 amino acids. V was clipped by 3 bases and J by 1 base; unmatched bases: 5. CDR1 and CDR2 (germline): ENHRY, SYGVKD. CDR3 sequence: CAISEGTSGGESYNEQFF. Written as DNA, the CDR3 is TGTGCCATCAGTGAAGGGACTAGCGGGGGTGAGTCCTACAATGAGCAGTTCTTC.

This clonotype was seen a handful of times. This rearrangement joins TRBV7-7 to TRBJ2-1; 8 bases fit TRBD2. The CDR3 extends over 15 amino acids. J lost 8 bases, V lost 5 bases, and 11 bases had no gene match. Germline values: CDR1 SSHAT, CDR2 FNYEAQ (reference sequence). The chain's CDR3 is CASSLGRGGTHEQFF. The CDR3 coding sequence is TGTGCCAGCAGCCTCGGGAGGGGGGGAACCCATGAGCAGTTCTTC. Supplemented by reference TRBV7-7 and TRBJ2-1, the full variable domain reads GAGVSQSPRYKVTKRGQDVTLRCDPISSHATLYWYQQALGQGPEFLTYFNYEAQPDKSGLPSDRFSAERPEGSISTLTIQRTEQRDSAMYRCASSLGRGGTHEQFFGPGTRLTVL.

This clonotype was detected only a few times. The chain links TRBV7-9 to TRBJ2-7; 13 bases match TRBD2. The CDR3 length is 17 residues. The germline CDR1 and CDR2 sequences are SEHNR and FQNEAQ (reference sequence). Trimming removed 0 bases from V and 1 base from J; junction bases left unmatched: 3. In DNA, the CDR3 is TGTGCCAGCAGCTTAGCCCTGACTAGCGGGGGGTCCTACGAGCAGTACTTC. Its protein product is CASSLALTSGGSYEQYF. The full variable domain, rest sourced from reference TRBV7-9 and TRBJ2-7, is DTGVSQNPRHKITKRGQNVTFRCDPISEHNRLYWYRQTLGQGPEFLTYFQNEAQLEKSRLLSDRFSAERPKGSFSTLEIQRTEQGDSAMYLCASSLALTSGGSYEQYFGPGTRLTVT.

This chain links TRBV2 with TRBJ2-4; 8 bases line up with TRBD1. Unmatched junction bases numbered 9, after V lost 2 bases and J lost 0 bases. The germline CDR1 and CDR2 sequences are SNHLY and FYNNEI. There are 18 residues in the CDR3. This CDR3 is CASSERGGQGLAKNIQYF. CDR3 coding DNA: TGTGCCAGCAGTGAAAGAGGCGGACAGGGATTAGCCAAAAACATTCAGTACTTC.

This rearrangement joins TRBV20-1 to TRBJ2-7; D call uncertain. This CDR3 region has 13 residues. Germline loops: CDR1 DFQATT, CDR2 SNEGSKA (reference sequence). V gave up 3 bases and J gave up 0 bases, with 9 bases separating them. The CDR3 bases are TGCAGTGCTAGTAGTCAGGCCTCCTACGAGCAGTACTTC. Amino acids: CSASSQASYEQYF.

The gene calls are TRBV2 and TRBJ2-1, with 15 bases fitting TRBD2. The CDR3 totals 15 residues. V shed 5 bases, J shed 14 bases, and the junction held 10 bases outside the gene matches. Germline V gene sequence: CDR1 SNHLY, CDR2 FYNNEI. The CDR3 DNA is TGTGCCAGCAGTCTGATGGGACTAGCGGGGGGCCCGGAGTTCTTC. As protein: CASSLMGLAGGPEFF.

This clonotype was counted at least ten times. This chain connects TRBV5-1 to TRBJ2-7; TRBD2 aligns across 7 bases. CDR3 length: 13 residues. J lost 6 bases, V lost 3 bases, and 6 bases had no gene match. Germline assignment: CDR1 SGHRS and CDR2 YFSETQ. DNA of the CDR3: TGCGCCAGCAGCTCCATCCCGGGGGGCGAGCAGTACTTC. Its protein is CASSSIPGGEQYF.